One and the same sample provided the 9 T cell receptor beta chains below, sequenced in a study of blood T cells in healthy people across ages (dated by TCRdb to 2015 to 2017). The library was made by 5' RACE. For sequencing, an Illumina HiSeq 2500 was employed. The second PCR ran for roughly 7 to 12 cycles and used a J-beta primer mix along with a sample-barcoded 5' primer. TCRdb reprocessed the public reads (quality trimming at Q25 with fastp, clone calling with MiXCR) and kept in-frame beta chains. CDR3 protein sequences are deduplicated, and each keeps its most common genes and DNA. The sample table lists about 1.4 million distinct CDR3 sequences, around 59% of them with a count of one. 6.5% to 8.5% of the sample is in the top ten clones. Input material: blood. The receptors were sampled from a man between 18 and 35 years old in good health.

The chain has TRBV2 and TRBJ2-1, with 11 bases lining up with TRBD2. J was trimmed by 12 bases and V by 6 bases; bases with no gene match: 13. Germline V lookup: CDR1 SNHLY, CDR2 FYNNEI. This CDR3 region has 15 residues. The CDR3 DNA reads TGTGCCAGCAGCGTGGGACTAGCGGCCCAATCTGGGCAGTTCTTC. The encoded protein is CASSVGLAAQSGQFF.

This clonotype has a handful of counts. V and J are TRBV12-3 or TRBV12-4 and TRBJ1-6; TRBD1 agrees at 10 bases. The CDR3 is made up of 15 amino acids. Trimming took 5 bases from V and 9 from J; bases not matched to a gene: 7. CDR3 sequence reads: CASSRTTGGRSPLHF. As DNA, the CDR3 is TGTGCCAGCAGTAGAACGACAGGGGGCCGTTCACCCCTCCACTTT.

In this sample, this clonotype turned up once. This sequence joins TRBV29-1 and TRBJ1-2; D perhaps matches TRBD1 (6 bases). CDR1 and CDR2 from the germline V gene are SQVTM and ANQGSEA. This CDR3 comprises 13 residues. With 4 bases removed from V and 6 bases from J, the gap between germline ends came to 15 bases. The CDR3 sequence: CSVALAGDDGYTF. The CDR3 DNA reads TGCAGCGTTGCCTTGGCAGGGGACGATGGCTACACCTTC.

The chain links TRBV7-2 to TRBJ2-3; 8 positions agree with TRBD2. CDR3 length equals 15 residues. V lost 0 bases to trimming and J lost 5 bases; unmatched junction nucleotides: 4. CDR1 and CDR2 from the germline V gene are SGHTA and FQGNSA. CDR3 region: CASSLARGVIDTQYF. CDR3 DNA: TGTGCCAGCAGCTTAGCGCGGGGGGTTATAGATACGCAGTATTTT.

The V gene is TRBV20-1, the J gene TRBJ2-1; 7 bases map to TRBD2. Germline trimming cut 1 base from V and 6 bases from J; bases unmatched to any gene: 9. CDR1 is DFQATT and CDR2 is SNEGSKA in the germline V gene (reference sequence). The CDR3 is made up of 15 amino acids. The CDR3 DNA sequence: TGCAGTGCTAGAGCGTCGCGGCTAGCGGCCAATGAGCAGTTCTTC. Translating it yields CSARASRLAANEQFF.

The genes are TRBV7-9 and TRBJ2-4; perhaps TRBD2 as D (6 bases). The J call may be mistaken, given a closer DNA end match to TRBJ2-7. CDR3 length equals 15 residues. Germline V gene data show CDR1 as SEHNR and CDR2 as FQNEAQ (reference sequence). The CDR3 spells CASSLFGGPSDEQYF. CDR3 nucleotide sequence: TGTGCCAGCAGCTTGTTCGGGGGTCCGTCGGACGAGCAGTACTTC.

The rearrangement links TRBV6-6 to TRBJ2-5, with D possibly TRBD1 on 5 matching bases. The CDR3 extends over 14 amino acids. The ends were cut back, 4 bases at V and 3 bases at J, with 12 bases in the middle. Germline lookup yields CDR1 MNHNY and CDR2 SVGAGI (reference sequence). The DNA for the CDR3 is TGTGCCAGCAGTTTGTCTCAGGGAAAAGAGACCCAGTACTTC. Residues: CASSLSQGKETQYF.

This chain links TRBV6-1 with TRBJ1-1; D might be TRBD1 (5 bases). V shed 5 bases and J shed 6 bases, with 19 bases lying between them. Germline-derived CDR1 and CDR2 are MNHNS and SASEGT. The CDR3 sequence is 15 residues long. The CDR3 spells CASSYGHHSAAEAFF. In nucleotides, the CDR3 is TGTGCCAGCAGTTATGGACACCACTCGGCAGCTGAAGCTTTCTTT.

The J gene is TRBJ1-2, the V gene TRBV29-1; 10 bases fit TRBD1. The CDR3 is 14 residues long. Germline V gives CDR1 SQVTM, CDR2 ANQGSEA. V shed 7 bases and J 8 bases; nucleotides not matched to a gene: 13. CDR3 sequence (DNA): TGCAGCGCCCAACATCCCGGGACAGGGGACGGCTACACCTTC. This sequence encodes CSAQHPGTGDGYTF. Drawing the rest from reference TRBV29-1 and TRBJ1-2, the complete variable domain is SAVISQKPSRDICQRGTSLTIQCQVDSQVTMMFWYRQQPGQSLTLIATANQGSEATYESGFVIDKFPISRPNLTFSTLTVSNMSPEDSSIYLCSAQHPGTGDGYTFGSGTRLTVV.